The 25 T cell receptor beta chains listed next were all sequenced from one sample in a study of T cells in Graves' hyperthyroidism and ophthalmopathy (dated by TCRdb to the late 2010s). Library preparation employed multiplex PCR. The instrument given in TCRdb is Illumina HiSeq 2000. The TCR beta CDR3 regions were amplified from RNA transcripts. A first-round RT-PCR of the TCR CDR3 used the HTBI primer set with the Qiagen OneStep RT-PCR kit. TCRdb reworked the public reads: Q25 trimming with fastp, MiXCR clone assembly, productive beta chains retained. Rows with a matching CDR3 protein are joined into one entry that keeps the most common DNA and genes. This sample lists fewer than 750,000 distinct CDR3 sequences; around 15% were detected once. The top ten clones comprise approximately 12% of the sample. Sequencing was done on a sample of blood. All receptors derive from a woman in her 50s with Graves' ophthalmopathy.

This clonotype was counted at least ten times. The rearrangement links TRBV7-8 to TRBJ2-1; perhaps TRBD1 as D (5 bases). Trimming stripped 5 bases from V and 7 bases from J, with 18 bases between. This CDR3 contains 15 residues. Germline-derived CDR1 and CDR2 are SGHVS and FQNEAQ. The CDR3 loop is CASSLRAQGWNEQFF. CDR3 nucleotides: TGTGCCAGCAGCCTACGGGCCCAGGGTTGGAATGAGCAGTTCTTC.

In this sample, this clonotype turned up many times. The chain couples TRBV11-2 to TRBJ2-1; D gene uncertain. Deletions cut 0 bases from V and 6 bases from J, with 6 bases between. Germline CDR1 reads SGHAT; CDR2 reads FQNNGV. The CDR3 extends over 13 amino acids. CDR3 in amino acids: CASSLDRLNEQFF. The CDR3 nucleotides are TGTGCCAGCAGCTTAGATCGGCTCAATGAGCAGTTCTTC. The entire variable domain, with the rest obtained from reference TRBV11-2 and TRBJ2-1, is as follows: EAGVAQSPRYKIIEKRQSVAFWCNPISGHATLYWYQQILGQGPKLLIQFQNNGVVDDSQLPKDRFSAERLKGVDSTLKIQPAKLEDSAVYLCASSLDRLNEQFFGPGTRLTVL.

This clonotype was found many times. The gene calls are TRBV20-1 and TRBJ2-1; TRBD2 is a possible D gene (6 bases). Germline V gene sequence: CDR1 DFQATT, CDR2 SNEGSKA (reference sequence). Trimming left V 0 bases short and J 7 bases short, with 16 bases between. CDR3 length: 15 amino acids. The CDR3 coding sequence is TGCAGTGCTAGAGATCTAACGGGAGTGGTGAATGAGCAGTTCTTC. Translated, it gives CSARDLTGVVNEQFF.

In this sample, this clonotype turned up many times. This rearrangement joins TRBV6-1 to TRBJ2-1, with TRBD2 matching 8 bases. Trimming cost V 6 bases and J 11 bases; bases outside gene matches: 18. The CDR3 has 16 amino acids. Germline V CDR1 and CDR2: MNHNS, SASEGT. The CDR3 DNA reads TGTGCCAGCAGCATCGGGGCGGGAGGTAATGTACACAAGCAGTTCTTC. Amino acid sequence: CASSIGAGGNVHKQFF.

In its sample, this clonotype was seen many times. This rearrangement joins TRBV24-1 to TRBJ2-1; 11 bases match TRBD2. The CDR3 covers 14 residues. CDR1 and CDR2 (germline): KGHDR, SFDVKD. V dropped 5 bases and J dropped 6; count of bases not matched to a gene: 2. The CDR3 region has the DNA TGTGCCACCAGTGGACTAGCGGGAAGCAATGAGCAGTTCTTC. This translates into CATSGLAGSNEQFF.

On this clonotype: A single base separates this from a much larger clone, so it may be a read error. Since the CDR3 does not end with the conserved phenylalanine or tryptophan, this likely comes from a read error. The rearrangement links TRBV6-1 to TRBJ1-5, with D unclear. Between the trimmed V and J ends, which lost 8 bases and 1 base, there was a span of 12 bases. The CDR3 totals 14 residues. Germline V lookup: CDR1 MNHNS, CDR2 SASEGT. The CDR3 region has the DNA TGTGCCAGCCATCGTTCACCGAGCAATCAGCCCCAGCATTCT. Amino acids: CASHRSPSNQPQHS.

This clonotype was found many times. The chain uses TRBV7-9 and TRBJ2-7; D is undetermined. The CDR3 is made up of 14 amino acids. Trimming stripped 3 bases from V and 0 bases from J, with 9 bases between. Germline CDR1 reads SEHNR; CDR2 reads FQNEAQ (reference sequence). The CDR3 DNA is TGTGCCAGCAGCTTCCTACTGGGCTCCTACGAGCAGTACTTC. Translating gives CASSFLLGSYEQYF.

This clonotype was counted ten times or more. The chain is built from TRBV30 and TRBJ1-6; D may be TRBD1 (5 bases). This CDR3 is built from 13 residues. Germline CDR1 is GTSNPN and CDR2 is SVGIG (reference sequence). Trimming stripped 3 bases from V and 10 bases from J, with 13 bases between. CDR3 loop: CAWRRMGGSPLHF. DNA for the CDR3: TGTGCCTGGAGGCGGATGGGGGGATCACCCCTCCACTTT.

This clonotype was seen repeatedly, ten times or more. V gene TRBV20-1 combines with J gene TRBJ2-2; TRBD2 aligns across 9 bases. The junction had 8 bases not matched to a gene; V was cut back by 5 bases and J by 7 bases. This CDR3 spans 14 amino acids. Germline CDR1 DFQATT, CDR2 SNEGSKA (reference sequence). The CDR3 loop is CSAGASGTLGELFF. DNA of the CDR3: TGCAGTGCTGGGGCTAGCGGGACCCTCGGGGAGCTGTTTTTT.

This sequence joins TRBV7-9 and TRBJ2-7; 15 bases are shared with TRBD2. Unmatched junction bases numbered 0, after V lost 4 bases and J lost 5 bases. This CDR3 region has 14 residues. Germline assignment: CDR1 SEHNR and CDR2 FQNEAQ (reference sequence). The CDR3 region is CASSWTSGGDEQYF. CDR3 DNA sequence: TGTGCCAGCAGCTGGACTAGCGGGGGGGACGAGCAGTACTTC.

This clonotype was recorded many times. The rearrangement joins TRBV7-2 to TRBJ1-5; 9 positions match TRBD1. Germline-derived CDR1 and CDR2 are SGHTA and FQGNSA. V was pared by 2 bases and J by 2 bases, with 1 base of the junction left unmatched. There are 15 residues in the CDR3. The CDR3 protein is CASSLRTGGNQPQHF. The CDR3 bases are TGTGCCAGCAGCTTAAGGACAGGGGGCAATCAGCCCCAGCATTTT.

This clonotype was detected only a few times. The rearrangement joins TRBV7-9 to TRBJ2-6, with a tentative D call TRBD1 (5 bases). The germline CDR1 and CDR2 sequences are SEHNR and FQNEAQ (reference sequence). The V and J ends lost 4 bases and 0 bases respectively, with 19 bases between them. The CDR3 extends over 19 amino acids. CDR3 sequence: CASSSDWGLGYSGANVLTF. The CDR3, as DNA: TGTGCCAGCAGCTCTGATTGGGGCCTTGGCTACTCTGGGGCCAACGTCCTGACTTTC.

This clonotype has a count of ten or more. V usage is TRBV28 and J usage is TRBJ2-5, with a possible D match to TRBD1 (6 bases). Germline V CDR1 and CDR2: MDHEN, SYDVKM. This CDR3 contains 13 residues. V lost 5 bases and J 9 bases, leaving 16 bases between the germline ends. This CDR3 is CASSPRQEGSQYF. DNA of the CDR3: TGTGCCAGCAGTCCTCGACAGGAAGGGTCCCAGTACTTC.

This clonotype was seen at least ten times. CDR3 DNA: TGTGCCAGCAGCTCCCAGGGGACACTTGTTTCCAACGAGCAGTACTTC. It encodes CASSSQGTLVSNEQYF. The chain couples TRBV7-2 to TRBJ2-7; a weak D match, TRBD1 (6 bases). Per the germline V gene, CDR1 is SGHTA and CDR2 is FQGNSA. V dropped 4 bases and J dropped 5 bases, with 21 bases sitting between them. The CDR3 runs 16 residues. Full variable domain (missing parts from reference TRBV7-2 and TRBJ2-7): GAGVSQSPSNKVTEKGKDVELRCDPISGHTALYWYRQSLGQGLEFLIYFQGNSAPDKSGLPSDRFSAERTGGSVSTLTIQRTQQEDSAVYLCASSSQGTLVSNEQYFGPGTRLTVT.

This clonotype was observed a few times. The V call is TRBV9, the J call TRBJ2-1; 11 positions agree with TRBD2. Germline CDR1 and CDR2: SGDLS and YYNGEE. This CDR3 region has 15 residues. V trimming: 3 bases; J trimming: 7 bases; junction bases outside the gene matches: 6. CDR3: CASSATSGIGNEQFF. The CDR3 nucleotides are TGTGCCAGCAGCGCGACTAGCGGGATTGGGAATGAGCAGTTCTTC.

With regard to this clonotype: A much larger clone lies a single base off, so this may be a read error. The chain combines TRBV27 with TRBJ2-7; a possible D gene is TRBD1 (6 bases). V was shortened by 6 bases and J by 2 bases, with 17 bases between the two germline ends. The CDR3 consists of 15 residues. Germline V gives CDR1 MNHEY, CDR2 SMNVEV (reference sequence). Here the CDR3 DNA reads TGTGCCAGCAGCGTCAACCGGGACATCCCCTACGAGCAGTACTTC. It yields the protein CASSVNRDIPYEQYF.

This clonotype appeared many times. The chain links TRBV27 to TRBJ2-1; 9 bases map to TRBD2. V trimming: 8 bases; J trimming: 5 bases; junction bases outside the gene matches: 4. This CDR3 spans 13 amino acids. CDR1 MNHEY and CDR2 SMNVEV come from the germline V gene (reference sequence). The CDR3, as DNA: TGTGCCAGCGGCGGGAGGGCCCACAATGAGCAGTTCTTC. Residues: CASGGRAHNEQFF.

Comments on this clonotype: The CDR3 does not close with the conserved phenylalanine or tryptophan, likely indicating a read error. The CDR3 DNA sequence: TGTGCCCGTAAACTAGCGGGAGTCCCCAATGAGCAGTACTCC. This sequence encodes CARKLAGVPNEQYS. The chain has TRBV30 and TRBJ2-7; TRBD2 agrees at 11 bases. After removal of 8 bases from V and 7 bases from J, the junction contained 13 bases not matched to a gene. CDR3 length equals 14 residues. Germline-derived CDR1 and CDR2 are GTSNPN and SVGIG (reference sequence).

Worth noting for this clonotype: A much larger clone sits a single nucleotide away, making a read error possible. The chain joins TRBV18 to TRBJ2-7; maybe TRBD2 (5 bases). CDR1 KGHSH and CDR2 LQKENI come from the germline V gene. The CDR3 is made up of 14 amino acids. The CDR3 reads CAGSPRGLSYEQYF. Written as DNA, the CDR3 is TGTGCCGGCTCACCCCGGGGTCTCTCCTACGAGCAGTACTTC.

Turning to this clonotype: A read error may be the cause here, since a much bigger clone is one base away. The rearrangement links TRBV12-3 or TRBV12-4 to TRBJ1-5; no clear D gene. The J call could be wrong; TRBJ2-3 is a better fit for the DNA end. The CDR3 sequence is 16 residues long. The CDR3 spells CASSLGHWQYNQPQYF. CDR3 nucleotide sequence: TGTGCCAGCAGTTTAGGGCATTGGCAGTACAATCAGCCCCAGTATTTT.

The table lists this clonotype with a few counts. The chain joins TRBV4-3 to TRBJ2-7; TRBD2 matches at 9 bases. Trimming at V came to 2 bases and at J to 5 bases, leaving 16 bases not matched to a gene. CDR1 is LGHNA, CDR2 YSLEER, per germline. This CDR3 spans 18 amino acids. The DNA for the CDR3 is TGCGCCAGCAGCCAAAAGCGGGCCTTAGCGGGAGTGCACCACGAGCAGTACTTC. Translating it yields CASSQKRALAGVHHEQYF.

This clonotype came up many times. The V call is TRBV28, the J call TRBJ2-1, with D perhaps TRBD1 (6 bases). V was clipped by 5 bases and J by 5 bases, with 19 bases between them. CDR3 length: 16 amino acids. The germline CDR1 and CDR2 sequences are MDHEN and SYDVKM. CDR3: CASSGIGQGGHNEQFF. DNA of the CDR3: TGTGCCAGCAGTGGGATAGGTCAAGGGGGACACAATGAGCAGTTCTTC.

Ten or more counts support this clonotype. The J gene is TRBJ2-3, the V gene TRBV20-1; 11 bases align to TRBD1. J was trimmed by 4 bases and V by 5 bases; bases with no gene match: 8. Looked up from germline, CDR1 is DFQATT and CDR2 is SNEGSKA (reference sequence). The CDR3 covers 15 residues. This chain's CDR3 is CSAPQDRGRSDTQYF. The CDR3 DNA is TGCAGTGCTCCCCAGGACAGGGGGCGATCAGATACGCAGTATTTT.

In this sample, this clonotype turned up a few times. The rearrangement links TRBV27 to TRBJ2-3, with TRBD2 matching 7 bases. The V and J ends lost 5 bases and 5 bases, in that order; junction bases with no gene match: 7. CDR1 and CDR2 (germline): MNHEY, SMNVEV (reference sequence). This CDR3 is built from 14 residues. CDR3: CASSGSSGLDTQYF. The CDR3 DNA reads TGTGCCAGCAGTGGGTCTAGCGGTCTAGATACGCAGTATTTT.

This clonotype came up a few times. This chain links TRBV19 with TRBJ2-7, with 8 bases aligning to TRBD1. The J segment lost 0 bases and the V segment lost 1 base, leaving 5 bases of the junction unmatched. This CDR3 comprises 16 residues. The germline gives CDR1 LNHDA, CDR2 SQIVND (reference sequence). Written as DNA, the CDR3 is TGTGCCAGTAGTATAGCCTTCACAGGGGGCTCCTACGAGCAGTACTTC. It codes for CASSIAFTGGSYEQYF.